This T cell receptor (beta chain) was captured in a study of shared clonotypes between healthy human individuals. The CDR3 loop spans 14 amino acids. With V trimmed by 3 bases and J by 7 bases, 2 bases remained unmatched. Germline V gene lookup returns CDR1 GTSNPN and CDR2 SVGIG (reference sequence). Naive CD8 isolation took CD45RO-negative cells positively selected for CCR7 and excluded terminally differentiated effector memory CD45RA+ cells. Donors comprised only Caucasian adults living in Nashville, Tennessee. In the authors' methods: As immunoSEQ supplied junction-only sequences (without quality scores), filtering differed. Profiling relied on immunoSEQ multiplex PCR, and the TCRdb table lists in-frame clones only, not all of them. V and J calls plus clone size are reproduced from that table; the DNA served to infer D and trimming. Of 2 million to 2.5 million clones listed, over 85% are singletons.

The sequence came from a man aged 18 to 35 in good health. The sample consisted of naive CD8+ T cells sorted from blood. V and J are TRBV30 and TRBJ2-1; 14 bases line up with TRBD2. The CDR3 DNA sequence: TGTGCCTGGAGGGGACTAGCGGGAGTGAATGAGCAGTTCTTC. It specifies CAWRGLAGVNEQFF.